This T cell receptor (beta chain) was recorded in a study of T cells after yellow fever vaccination. Study-wide results and caveats: The CD4 and CD8 compartments had a small share of their clonotypes in common. The secondary response was weaker, and its peak arrived faster, on day 5 versus 15.

The germline V gene has CDR1 MNHEY and CDR2 SVGAGI. CDR3 size: 11 residues. The authors made TCR cDNA by 5'RACE template switching, adding a universal primer site and UMIs. TCRdb called the 5' RACE reads again in MiXCR, with one record for every CDR3 protein. There are 99,000 or so distinct CDR3 sequences in the sample; 5.8% occur only once, and under 50% lies in the top ten. As to this clonotype: Its antigen is undetermined. A junction boundary mismatches the germline segment, possibly from a read error.

The material sequenced was CD8+ T cells sorted from PBMCs, taken 10 days after the yellow fever booster vaccination. This TCR derives from a man between 18 and 35 years old who received the YFV17D yellow fever vaccine. The genes are TRBV6-5 and TRBJ2-1; a weak D match, TRBD1 (5 bases). In nucleotides, the CDR3 is TGTGCCAGCAGGGCAGGGTTTTTTAGGGTCTTC. It codes for CASRAGFFRVF.